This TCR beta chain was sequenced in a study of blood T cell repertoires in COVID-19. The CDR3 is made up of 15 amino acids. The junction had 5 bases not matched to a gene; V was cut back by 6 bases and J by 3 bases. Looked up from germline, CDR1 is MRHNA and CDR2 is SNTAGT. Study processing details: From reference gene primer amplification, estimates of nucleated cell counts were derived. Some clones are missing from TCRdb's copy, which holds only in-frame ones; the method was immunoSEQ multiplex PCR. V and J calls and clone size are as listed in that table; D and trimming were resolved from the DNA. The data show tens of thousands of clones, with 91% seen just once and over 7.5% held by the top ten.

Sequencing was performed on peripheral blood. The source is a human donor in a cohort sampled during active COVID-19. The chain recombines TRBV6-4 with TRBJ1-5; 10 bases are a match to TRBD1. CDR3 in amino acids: CASSLTGGLNQPQHF. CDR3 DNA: TGTGCCAGCAGCCTGACAGGGGGCCTCAATCAGCCCCAGCATTTT.